This TCR beta chain was documented in a study of blood T cell repertoires in COVID-19. Overall study context: The United States, Italy and Spain supplied acute and convalescent COVID-19 samples. PBMCs, B-cell-depleted T cells, or T cells provided the cDNA or gDNA that made up the material.

This clone has more than one count but fewer than ten. The CDR3 has 15 amino acids. V lost 1 base and J lost 1; bases outside the gene matches: 3. The V gene's germline CDR1 is MDHEN and CDR2 SYDVKM. In the authors' methods: For nucleated cells, counts were estimated from reference gene primer amplification. The assay was immunoSEQ multiplex PCR, and TCRdb's table has in-frame clones only and misses some. V and J calls and clone size are copied from that table; D and trimming were computed from the DNA. The sample consists of about 120,000 clones, about three quarters of them appearing once. Sequencing input: peripheral blood. The receptor's source is a woman aged 70-85 years with acute or convalescent COVID-19. This sequence joins TRBV28 and TRBJ2-7, with 8 bases matching TRBD2. The CDR3 bases are TGTGCCAGCAGTTTATTCACTAGCGGTTCCTACGAGCAGTACTTC. This encodes CASSLFTSGSYEQYF.